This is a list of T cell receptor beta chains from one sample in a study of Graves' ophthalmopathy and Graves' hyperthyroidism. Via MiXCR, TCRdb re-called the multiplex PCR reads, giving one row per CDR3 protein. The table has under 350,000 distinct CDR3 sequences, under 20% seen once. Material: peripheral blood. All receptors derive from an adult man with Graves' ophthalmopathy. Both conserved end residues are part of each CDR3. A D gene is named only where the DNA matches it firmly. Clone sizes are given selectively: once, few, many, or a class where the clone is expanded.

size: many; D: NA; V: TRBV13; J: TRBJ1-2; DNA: TGTGCCAGCAGCATCTCAACTAAACATAACTATGGCTACACCTTC; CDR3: CASSISTKHNYGYTF
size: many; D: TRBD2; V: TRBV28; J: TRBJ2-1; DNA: TGTGCCAGCAGGCCACCGGGACTAGCGAGGGGGAATGAGCAGTTCTTC; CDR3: CASRPPGLARGNEQFF
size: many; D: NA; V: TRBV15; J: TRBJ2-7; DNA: TGTGCCACCAGCAGAGATAGCCAAAGCTCCTACGAGCAGTACTTC; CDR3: CATSRDSQSSYEQYF
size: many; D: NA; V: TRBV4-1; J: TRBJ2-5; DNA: TGCGCCAGCAGCCGAGCAGGGACGGAGACCCAGTACTTC; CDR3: CASSRAGTETQYF
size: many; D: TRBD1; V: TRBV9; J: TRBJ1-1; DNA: TGTGCCAGCAGCGGACGGACAGGGGGCGACGGTGAAGCTTTCTTT; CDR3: CASSGRTGGDGEAFF
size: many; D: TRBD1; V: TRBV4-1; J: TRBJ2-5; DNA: TGCGCCAGCAGCCAATCGGGACAGAGTCAAGAGACCCAGTACTTC; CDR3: CASSQSGQSQETQYF
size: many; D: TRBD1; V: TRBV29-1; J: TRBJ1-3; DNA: TGCAGCGCCGAGATACAGGGGAATTGGGGAAACACCATATATTTT; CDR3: CSAEIQGNWGNTIYF
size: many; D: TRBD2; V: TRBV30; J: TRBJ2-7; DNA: TGTGCCTGGAGGCTCAAAAGACTAGCGGTCTACGAGCAGTACTTC; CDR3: CAWRLKRLAVYEQYF
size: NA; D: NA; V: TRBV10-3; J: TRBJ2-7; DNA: TGTGCCATCAGTGCGGAGGGGGACGGCCGCGAGCAGTACTTC; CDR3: CAISAEGDGREQYF
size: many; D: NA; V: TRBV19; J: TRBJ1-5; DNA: TGTGCCAGTAGTACGCCGGGACCTGGCAATCAGCCCCAGCATTTT; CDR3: CASSTPGPGNQPQHF